Below are 26 T cell receptor beta chains sequenced from a single sample in a study of identical twins. TCRdb called the 5' RACE reads again in MiXCR, with one record for every CDR3 protein. The sample shows 500,000 or so distinct CDR3 sequences, over 11% of them seen only once. This same sample was also part of a study on yellow fever vaccine responses in identical twins.

The sequencing input was CD4+ T cells sorted from blood. These receptor sequences come from a woman aged 18-29 years in good health.

V is TRBV28 and J is TRBJ2-1; D is unresolved. In germline, CDR1 is MDHEN, CDR2 SYDVKM. This CDR3 has 16 residues. V was trimmed by 7 bases and J by 6 bases, leaving 22 bases between them. DNA of the CDR3: TGTGCCAGCATAATTGGTTCGGCGAGTACCGGCAATGAGCAGTTCTTC. Translated, it gives CASIIGSASTGNEQFF.

The chain links TRBV5-1 to TRBJ1-2; 7 positions agree with TRBD1. The germline V gene encodes CDR1 SGHRS and CDR2 YFSETQ. J was trimmed by 8 bases and V by 3 bases; bases with no gene match: 7. The CDR3 length is 13 residues. CDR3 region: CASSSQGMGGYTF. CDR3 DNA sequence: TGCGCCAGCAGCTCACAGGGGATGGGAGGCTACACCTTC.

V is TRBV2 and J is TRBJ2-1; the match to TRBD2 covers 11 bases. Looked up from germline, CDR1 is SNHLY and CDR2 is FYNNEI. This CDR3 comprises 15 residues. V dropped 2 bases and J dropped 10; count of bases not matched to a gene: 7. The CDR3 DNA follows: TGTGCCAGCAGTGAATCCCTAGCGGGGGGCCGGGAGCAGTTCTTC. It translates to CASSESLAGGREQFF.

The genes are TRBV20-1 and TRBJ2-4, with D perhaps matching TRBD2 (6 bases). The germline V gene encodes CDR1 DFQATT and CDR2 SNEGSKA (reference sequence). Trimming took 4 bases from V and 0 from J, leaving 13 bases between them. CDR3 size: 15 residues. CDR3 sequence reads: CSAMFGGVAKNIQYF. CDR3 sequence (DNA): TGCAGTGCTATGTTCGGAGGGGTAGCCAAAAACATTCAGTACTTC.

This chain uses TRBV15 with TRBJ2-3; no clear D gene. Trimming removed 0 bases from V and 10 bases from J, with 14 bases in between. CDR1 is LNHNV, CDR2 YYDKDF, per germline (reference sequence). The length of the CDR3 is 14 residues. In nucleotides, the CDR3 is TGTGCCACCAGCAGAGAAGGTTTCGGACCTCCGCAGTATTTT. Encoded protein: CATSREGFGPPQYF.

The chain has TRBV10-2 and TRBJ1-5; TRBD1 matches at 10 bases. V was pared by 8 bases and J by 0 bases, with 10 bases of the junction left unmatched. This CDR3 is built from 17 residues. CDR1 and CDR2 from the germline V gene are WSHSY and SAAADI. The CDR3 protein is CASQGTGERASNQPQHF. CDR3 bases: TGCGCCAGCCAAGGGACAGGGGAACGAGCTAGCAATCAGCCCCAGCATTTT.

Many counts were recorded for this clonotype. The CDR3 loop reads CASSQGQVRTSSGANVLTF. CDR3 bases: TGTGCCAGCAGCCAAGGTCAGGTGCGGACGAGCTCTGGGGCCAACGTCCTGACTTTC. The chain couples TRBV3-1 to TRBJ2-6; D call uncertain. This CDR3 is 19 amino acids long. V was cut by 1 base and J by 0 bases, with 16 bases left in between. Germline CDR1 and CDR2: LGHDT and YNNKEL (reference sequence). The entire variable domain, with the rest obtained from reference TRBV3-1 and TRBJ2-6, is as follows: DTAVSQTPKYLVTQMGNDKSIKCEQNLGHDTMYWYKQDSKKFLKIMFSYNNKELIINETVPNRFSPKSPDKAHLNLHINSLELGDSAVYFCASSQGQVRTSSGANVLTFGAGSRLTVL.

The rearrangement joins TRBV5-4 to TRBJ1-4; D remains unclear. V was trimmed by 1 base and J by 8 bases, leaving 9 bases between them. CDR1 and CDR2 from the germline V gene are SGHNT and YYREEE (reference sequence). The CDR3 is 13 residues long. The CDR3 DNA sequence: TGTGCCAGCAGCTTGAGTGGCGTCGAAAAACTGTTTTTT. This translates into CASSLSGVEKLFF.

The chain couples TRBV6-1 to TRBJ1-5; the D gene is possibly TRBD1 (5 bases). This CDR3 has 15 residues. The V end was cut by 6 bases, the J end by 6 bases, with 18 bases between. Germline CDR1 MNHNS, CDR2 SASEGT. The CDR3 DNA is TGTGCCAGCAGCAGAGGCGTACAGGCGGGTCAGCCCCAGCATTTT. This gives the protein CASSRGVQAGQPQHF.

This clonotype was recorded a few times. The chain combines TRBV19 with TRBJ2-1, with 9 positions matching TRBD1. The ends lost 4 bases at V and 5 bases at J; junction bases unmatched: 6. The CDR3 runs 15 residues. Germline assignment: CDR1 LNHDA and CDR2 SQIVND (reference sequence). The CDR3 spells CASSSRDRDHNEQFF. CDR3 nucleotides: TGTGCCAGTAGTAGCCGGGACAGGGATCACAATGAGCAGTTCTTC.

V gene TRBV2 combines with J gene TRBJ2-7, with D perhaps matching TRBD1 (6 bases). V gave up 5 bases and J gave up 3 bases, with 11 bases separating them. This CDR3 spans 13 amino acids. Germline V lookup: CDR1 SNHLY, CDR2 FYNNEI. This chain's CDR3 is CASSRDINYEQYF. In DNA form, the CDR3 reads TGTGCCAGCAGTCGGGACATCAACTACGAGCAGTACTTC. Full variable domain (rest looked up from reference TRBV2 and TRBJ2-7): EPEVTQTPSHQVTQMGQEVILRCVPISNHLYFYWYRQILGQKVEFLVSFYNNEISEKSEIFDDQFSVERPDGSNFTLKIRSTKLEDSAMYFCASSRDINYEQYFGPGTRLTVT.

This clonotype has just a few counts. DNA for the CDR3: TGTGCCAGCAGTTCCCCCGTGGCGGGAGGCACAGATACGCAGTATTTT. Amino acids: CASSSPVAGGTDTQYF. The gene calls are TRBV12-3 or TRBV12-4 and TRBJ2-3; TRBD2 matches 7 bases. This CDR3 contains 16 residues. The V gene end was trimmed by 4 bases and the J gene end by 1 base; junction bases not matched to a gene: 8.

This clonotype was counted a few times. The chain recombines TRBV12-3 or TRBV12-4 with TRBJ2-1; D might be TRBD2 (5 bases). This CDR3 spans 18 amino acids. The germline V and J ends were trimmed by 8 bases and 1 base, with 24 bases remaining between them. The DNA for the CDR3 is TGTGCCAGCGTTATGTCCCGAGGGCTACAGAATTCCTACAATGAGCAGTTCTTC. Amino acid sequence: CASVMSRGLQNSYNEQFF.

J is TRBJ2-3 and V is TRBV5-1; possibly TRBD1 or TRBD2 for D (5 bases each). CDR3 length equals 15 residues. Germline CDR1 SGHRS, CDR2 YFSETQ. V lost 0 bases, J lost 4 bases, and 12 bases lay in between. The CDR3 DNA reads TGCGCCAGCAGCTTGGGAATGAGGGACCCAGATACGCAGTATTTT. It codes for CASSLGMRDPDTQYF.

The CDR3 protein is CSAKKTGADNSPLHF. The CDR3 DNA follows: TGCAGTGCTAAGAAGACAGGGGCAGATAATTCACCCCTCCACTTT. This chain connects TRBV20-1 to TRBJ1-6; 8 nucleotides match TRBD1. This CDR3 has 15 residues. J gave up 5 bases and V 4 bases, and 7 bases lay outside the gene matches. The germline V gene encodes CDR1 DFQATT and CDR2 SNEGSKA (reference sequence).

The chain carries TRBV6-1 and TRBJ2-1; 7 bases agree with TRBD2. The germline CDR1 and CDR2 sequences are MNHNS and SASEGT. The CDR3 extends over 17 amino acids. V gave up 5 bases and J gave up 14 bases; unmatched junction bases: 24. CDR3 bases: TGTGCCAGCAGTAAGACAGCACCGGGACTACTCGGAAGGGGAGAGTTCTTC. Translated: CASSKTAPGLLGRGEFF.

In this sample, this clonotype turned up a few times. The V and J genes are TRBV6-1 and TRBJ2-7; 7 bases fit TRBD1. Germline CDR1 is MNHNS and CDR2 is SASEGT. The trim removed 6 bases at V and 0 bases at J, leaving 8 bases unmatched. CDR3 length: 15 amino acids. The CDR3 DNA follows: TGTGCCAGCAGCCTCGAGGGGGCAGCCTCCTACGAGCAGTACTTC. Amino acid sequence: CASSLEGAASYEQYF.

This clonotype was counted between two and nine times. The genes are TRBV7-2 and TRBJ2-7; TRBD1 agrees at 11 bases. The ends lost 5 bases at V and 4 bases at J; junction bases unmatched: 10. The CDR3 is 16 residues long. Germline assignment: CDR1 SGHTA and CDR2 FQGNSA. The CDR3 region is CASSRGSDRGPYEQYF. CDR3 coding DNA: TGTGCCAGCAGCCGCGGATCGGACAGGGGGCCGTACGAGCAGTACTTC.

This clonotype was seen a few times. The genes are TRBV6-1 and TRBJ2-3, with D uncertain. The V gene's germline CDR1 is MNHNS and CDR2 SASEGT. The CDR3 is 15 amino acids. Trimming cost V 7 bases and J 4 bases, with 18 bases left between them. CDR3 protein: CASNLEPFAPDTQYF. The CDR3, as DNA: TGTGCCAGCAACTTGGAGCCTTTTGCCCCAGATACGCAGTATTTT.

This clonotype came up a few times. The chain links TRBV20-1 to TRBJ2-1; D is unresolved. The CDR3 is made up of 15 amino acids. Trimming left V 6 bases short and J 0 bases short, with 15 bases between. Germline values: CDR1 DFQATT, CDR2 SNEGSKA (reference sequence). The CDR3 region has the DNA TGCAGTGCCACCTTTGAGGACCGCTCCTACAATGAGCAGTTCTTC. Residues: CSATFEDRSYNEQFF.

This chain links TRBV6-2 or TRBV6-3 with TRBJ2-3; 16 nucleotides line up with TRBD2. CDR1 and CDR2 (germline): MNHEY, SVGEGT. CDR3 length equals 16 residues. Trimming removed 4 bases from V and 4 bases from J; junction bases left unmatched: 2. Here the CDR3 DNA reads TGTGCCAGCAGTTGGGGACTAGCGGGAGGGCCAGATACGCAGTATTTT. This codes for CASSWGLAGGPDTQYF.

J is TRBJ2-1 and V is TRBV5-1; 8 bases line up with TRBD2. The CDR3 totals 17 residues. CDR1 is SGHRS, CDR2 YFSETQ, per germline. V trimming: 0 bases; J trimming: 4 bases; junction bases outside the gene matches: 9. The CDR3 coding sequence is TGCGCCAGCAGCTTGGCCGGGAGGGTGAGCCAATACAATGAGCAGTTCTTC. It is translated as CASSLAGRVSQYNEQFF.

The chain employs TRBV19 and TRBJ2-1; the D gene is possibly TRBD2 (7 bases). This CDR3 has 15 amino acids. V was cut by 7 bases and J by 6 bases, with 19 bases left in between. Per the germline V gene, CDR1 is LNHDA and CDR2 is SQIVND (reference sequence). The CDR3 loop reads CASISGASGANEQFF. The CDR3 DNA sequence: TGTGCCAGTATCTCGGGGGCTAGCGGCGCCAATGAGCAGTTCTTC.

V gene TRBV10-3 combines with J gene TRBJ2-7, with 8 bases identical to TRBD1. Germline values: CDR1 ENHRY, CDR2 SYGVKD. The length of the CDR3 is 14 residues. The J segment lost 1 base and the V segment lost 2 bases, leaving 1 base of the junction unmatched. CDR3 DNA sequence: TGTGCCATCAGTGAGGGGGACAGGTCCTACGAGCAGTACTTC. Translated, it gives CAISEGDRSYEQYF.

V usage is TRBV5-6 and J usage is TRBJ2-1; 11 nucleotides agree with TRBD2. In germline, CDR1 is SGHDT, CDR2 YYEEEE. With 1 base clipped from V and 9 bases from J, the junction kept 6 bases outside the gene matches. The CDR3 has 15 residues. CDR3 DNA: TGTGCCAGCAGCTTGTTAGCGGGGGGGCCTAGTGAGCAGTTCTTC. Its translation is CASSLLAGGPSEQFF.

This clonotype was seen only a few times. A much larger clone is a single base away; this may be a read error. This chain uses TRBV20-1 with TRBJ2-1; 9 bases are a match to TRBD2. Germline values: CDR1 DFQATT, CDR2 SNEGSKA (reference sequence). There are 16 residues in the CDR3. The CDR3 protein is CCARWSSGDFYNEQFF. For the CDR3, the DNA is TGCTGTGCTAGATGGTCTAGCGGGGACTTCTACAATGAGCAGTTCTTC.